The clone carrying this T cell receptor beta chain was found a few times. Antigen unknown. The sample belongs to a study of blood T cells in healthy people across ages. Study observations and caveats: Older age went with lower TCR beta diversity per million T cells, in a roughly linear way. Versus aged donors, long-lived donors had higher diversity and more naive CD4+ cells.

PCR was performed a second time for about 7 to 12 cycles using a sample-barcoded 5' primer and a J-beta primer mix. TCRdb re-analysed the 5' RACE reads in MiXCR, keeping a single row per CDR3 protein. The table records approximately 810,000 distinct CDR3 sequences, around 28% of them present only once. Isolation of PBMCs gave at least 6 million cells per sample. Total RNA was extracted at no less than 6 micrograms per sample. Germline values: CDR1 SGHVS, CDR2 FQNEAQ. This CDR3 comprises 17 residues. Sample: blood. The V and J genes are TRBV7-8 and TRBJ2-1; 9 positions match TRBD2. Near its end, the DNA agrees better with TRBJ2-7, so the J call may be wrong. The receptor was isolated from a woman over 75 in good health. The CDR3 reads CASSLEQRGVSYNEQYF. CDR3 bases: TGTGCCAGCAGCTTAGAACAGCGGGGGGTCTCCTACAATGAGCAGTACTTC.